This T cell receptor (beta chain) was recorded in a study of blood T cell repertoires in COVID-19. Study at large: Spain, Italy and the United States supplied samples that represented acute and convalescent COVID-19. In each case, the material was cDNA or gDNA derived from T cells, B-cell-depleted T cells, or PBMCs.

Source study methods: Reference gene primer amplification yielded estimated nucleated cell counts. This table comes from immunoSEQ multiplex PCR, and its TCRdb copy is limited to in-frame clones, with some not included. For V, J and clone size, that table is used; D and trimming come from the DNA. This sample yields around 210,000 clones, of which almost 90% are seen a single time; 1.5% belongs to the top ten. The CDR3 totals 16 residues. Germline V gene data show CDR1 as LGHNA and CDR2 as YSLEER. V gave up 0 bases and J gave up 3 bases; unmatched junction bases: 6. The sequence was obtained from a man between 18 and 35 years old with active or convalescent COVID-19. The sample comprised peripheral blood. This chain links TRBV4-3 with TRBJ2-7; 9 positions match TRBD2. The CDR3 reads CASSQDRASGDYEQYF. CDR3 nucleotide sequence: TGCGCCAGCAGCCAAGATAGGGCTAGCGGGGACTACGAGCAGTACTTC.